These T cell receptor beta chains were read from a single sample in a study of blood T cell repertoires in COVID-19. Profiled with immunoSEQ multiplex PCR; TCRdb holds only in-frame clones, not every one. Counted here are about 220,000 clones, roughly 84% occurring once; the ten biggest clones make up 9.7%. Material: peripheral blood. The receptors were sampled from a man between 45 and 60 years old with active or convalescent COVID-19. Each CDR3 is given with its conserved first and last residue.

CASSLEGLAGEQFF	TRBV5-1	TRBJ2-1
CASSSGGGRGANVLTF	TRBV9	TRBJ2-6
CATRTSGSVTQETQYF	TRBV2	TRBJ2-5
CASSETGLEGLSTYTEAFF	TRBV2	TRBJ1-1
CASSQSIRPGETEAFF	TRBV23-1	TRBJ1-1
CASSLNWDRGMFF	TRBV2	TRBJ2-1
CATSDSRLAGVSEQYF	TRBV24-1	TRBJ2-7
CASSWTGLSYEQYF	TRBV2	TRBJ2-7
CASSTRHFLAKNIQYF	TRBV28	TRBJ2-4
CASSAQVRETQYF	TRBV7-8	TRBJ2-5
CASSSVSGTGVVRGYGYTF	TRBV5-6	TRBJ1-2
CASTSGQSNTGELFF	TRBV11-2	TRBJ2-2
CASRGDPGGTQYF	TRBV2	TRBJ2-5
CASSDRSYADTQYF	TRBV19	TRBJ2-3
CASSFTWGQGERGYTF	TRBV28	TRBJ1-2
CASSGGGTGAEKLFF	TRBV2	TRBJ1-4
CASSLGGGRIAYEQYF	TRBV11-1	TRBJ2-7
CASSLQQEQPQHF	TRBV7-2	TRBJ1-5
CASSRGGLYNEQFF	TRBV21-1	TRBJ2-1
CASTGQGERSEKLFF	TRBV2	TRBJ1-4
CASSGDRAGNYGYTF	TRBV2	TRBJ1-2
CASRKTVGETQYF	TRBV5-1	TRBJ2-5
CATSDGMTGHTGELFF	TRBV24-1	TRBJ2-2
CASSLLYEGRGDNEKLFF	TRBV28	TRBJ1-4
CASSGAGGETQYF	TRBV6-6	TRBJ2-5
CASSPGVQGVEKLFF	TRBV11-2	TRBJ1-4
CASSSRTGRIGETQYF	TRBV11-2	TRBJ2-5
CASGLGQGTDTQYF	TRBV12-5	TRBJ2-3
CASSPRTGANQPQHF	TRBV5-6	TRBJ1-5
CASNVGLAGVGSYNEQFF	TRBV7-9	TRBJ2-1
CASISVASSYNEQFF	TRBV2	TRBJ2-1
CASRVTDDGYGYTF	TRBV19	TRBJ1-2
CASSSGGTEAFF	TRBV14	TRBJ1-1
CASRGLKFTDTQYF	TRBV6-5	TRBJ2-3
CASSPRDSTEAFF	TRBV18	TRBJ1-1
CASSLQTDRVGTEAFF	TRBV7-3	TRBJ1-1
CASSYSGRAGTGELFF	TRBV6-2/TRBV6-3	TRBJ2-2
CASSYLSNQPQHF	TRBV6-5	TRBJ1-5
CASSYPNRGRVSPLHF	TRBV28	TRBJ1-6
CACDTGTGRLEQYF	TRBV11-2	TRBJ2-7
CASSPLTGSNYGYTF	TRBV27	TRBJ1-2
CASSRGGNEKLFF	TRBV5-5	TRBJ1-4
CASSLRRGYGYTF	TRBV12-3/TRBV12-4	TRBJ1-2
CASSAGAGSSGANVLTF	TRBV7-3	TRBJ2-6
CTSSHMVGQETQYF	TRBV1	TRBJ2-5